This T cell receptor (beta chain) was identified during a study of blood T cell repertoires in COVID-19. As for the study in general: Specimens from acute and convalescent COVID-19 originated in the United States, Italy and Spain.

Per the authors' pipeline: Amplification of reference gene primers provided the estimated nucleated cell counts. Some clones are missing from TCRdb's copy, which holds only in-frame ones; the method was immunoSEQ multiplex PCR. V and J calls and clone size are as listed in that table; D and trimming were resolved from the DNA. The sample consists of about 160,000 clones, 75% to 85% of them appearing once. The germline V gene has CDR1 SGHVS and CDR2 FNYEAQ. With 7 bases removed from V and 8 bases from J, the gap between germline ends came to 14 bases. The CDR3 runs to 13 residues. V gene TRBV7-6 combines with J gene TRBJ2-2; TRBD2 is a possible D gene (7 bases). The TCR sequence derives from a woman in her sixties with COVID-19, enrolled during active disease. Source material: peripheral blood. The CDR3 protein is CASTTRGGGELFF. The CDR3 DNA reads as TGTGCCAGCACCACAAGGGGGGGTGGGGAGCTGTTTTTT.